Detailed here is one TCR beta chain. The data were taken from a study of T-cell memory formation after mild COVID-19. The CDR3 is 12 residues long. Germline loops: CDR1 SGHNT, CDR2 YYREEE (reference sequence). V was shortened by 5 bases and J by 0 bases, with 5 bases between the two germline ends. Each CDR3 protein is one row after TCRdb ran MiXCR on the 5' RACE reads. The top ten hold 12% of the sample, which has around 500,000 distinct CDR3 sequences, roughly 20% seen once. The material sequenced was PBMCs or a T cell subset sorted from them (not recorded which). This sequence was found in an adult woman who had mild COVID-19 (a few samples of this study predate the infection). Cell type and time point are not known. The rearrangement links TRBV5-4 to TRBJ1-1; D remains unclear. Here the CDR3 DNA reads TGTGCCAGCAGTTTCTTGAACACTGAAGCTTTCTTT. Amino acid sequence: CASSFLNTEAFF.